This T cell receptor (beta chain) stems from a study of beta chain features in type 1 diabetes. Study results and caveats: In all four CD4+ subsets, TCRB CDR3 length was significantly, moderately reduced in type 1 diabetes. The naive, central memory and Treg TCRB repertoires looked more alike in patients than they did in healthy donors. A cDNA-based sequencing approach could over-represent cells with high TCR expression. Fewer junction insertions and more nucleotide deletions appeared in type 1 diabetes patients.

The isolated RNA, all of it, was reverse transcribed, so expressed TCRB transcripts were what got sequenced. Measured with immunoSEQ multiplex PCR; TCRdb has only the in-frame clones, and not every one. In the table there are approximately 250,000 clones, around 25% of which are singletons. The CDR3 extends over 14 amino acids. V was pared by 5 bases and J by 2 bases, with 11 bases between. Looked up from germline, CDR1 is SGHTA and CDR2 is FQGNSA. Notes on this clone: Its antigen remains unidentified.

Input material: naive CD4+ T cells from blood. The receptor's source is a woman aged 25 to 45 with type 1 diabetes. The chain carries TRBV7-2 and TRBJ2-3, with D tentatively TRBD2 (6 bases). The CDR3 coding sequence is TGTGCCAGCAGCGGGGGACTGAACACAGATACGCAGTATTTT. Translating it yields CASSGGLNTDTQYF.